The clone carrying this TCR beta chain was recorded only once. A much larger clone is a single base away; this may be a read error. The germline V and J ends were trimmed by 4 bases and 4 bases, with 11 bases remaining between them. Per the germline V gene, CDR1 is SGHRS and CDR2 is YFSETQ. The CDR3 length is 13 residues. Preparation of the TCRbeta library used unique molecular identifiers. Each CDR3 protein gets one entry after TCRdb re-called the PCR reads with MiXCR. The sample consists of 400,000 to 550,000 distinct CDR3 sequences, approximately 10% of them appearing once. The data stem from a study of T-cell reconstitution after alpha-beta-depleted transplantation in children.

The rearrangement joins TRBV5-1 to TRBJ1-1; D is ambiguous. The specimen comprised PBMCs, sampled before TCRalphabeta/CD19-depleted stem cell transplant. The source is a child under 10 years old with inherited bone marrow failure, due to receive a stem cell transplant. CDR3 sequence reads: CASSHGEGTEAFF. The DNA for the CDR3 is TGCGCCAGCAGCCACGGGGAGGGCACTGAAGCTTTCTTT. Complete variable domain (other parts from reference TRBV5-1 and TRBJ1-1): KAGVTQTPRYLIKTRGQQVTLSCSPISGHRSVSWYQQTPGQGLQFLFEYFSETQRNKGNFPGRFSGRQFSNSRSEMNVSTLELGDSALYLCASSHGEGTEAFFGQGTRLTVV.